This T cell receptor (beta chain) originates from a study of blood T cell repertoires in COVID-19. Study information: Both acute and convalescent COVID-19 samples were obtained from the United States, Italy and Spain.

Per the germline V gene, CDR1 is MDHEN and CDR2 is SYDVKM. CDR3 length: 17 amino acids. J lost 3 bases, V lost 6 bases, and 14 bases had no gene match. As originally analysed: Reference gene primer amplification in the assay estimated nucleated cell counts. The assay was immunoSEQ multiplex PCR, and TCRdb's table has in-frame clones only and misses some. Clone size and V and J calls were adopted from that table, with D and trimming inferred from the DNA. This table holds about 73,000 clones, roughly 76% found once. The specimen was peripheral blood. The chain has TRBV28 and TRBJ1-5; TRBD1 aligns across 7 bases. This receptor was taken from a woman in her sixties or seventies with acute or convalescent COVID-19. The CDR3 here is CASRTHSGTATNQPQHF. The CDR3 region has the DNA TGTGCCAGCAGAACCCACTCCGGGACAGCTACCAATCAGCCCCAGCATTTT.